The 10 T cell receptor beta chains presented below share a single source sample, sequenced in a study of PD-1 blockade in classical Hodgkin lymphoma. Profiled with immunoSEQ multiplex PCR; TCRdb holds only in-frame clones, not every one. The sample holds over 80,000 clones, roughly 78% seen once. Regarding time point: cycle 4 day 1 (C4D1), after five to seven weeks of nivolumab. Exposure to brentuximab vedotin varied, and each patient had relapsed following autologous stem cell transplantation. Sequences were derived from peripheral blood mononuclear cells (PBMCs), sampled before the fourth cycle of nivolumab. The receptors derive from a human donor with classical Hodgkin lymphoma.

The sample holds one count of this clone. The chain joins TRBV9 to TRBJ2-3; 15 nucleotides line up with TRBD2. This CDR3 has 17 amino acids. The germline V gene has CDR1 SGDLS and CDR2 YYNGEE. The J segment lost 3 bases and the V segment lost 3 bases, leaving 5 bases of the junction unmatched. Here the CDR3 DNA reads TGTGCCAGCAGCGCGGGACTAGCGGGGGGTGTGACAGATACGCAGTATTTT. Translated, it gives CASSAGLAGGVTDTQYF.

The V gene is TRBV19, the J gene TRBJ2-3, with TRBD2 matching over 8 bases. The germline gives CDR1 LNHDA, CDR2 SQIVND (reference sequence). The CDR3 covers 16 residues. The J segment lost 1 base and the V segment lost 5 bases, leaving 8 bases of the junction unmatched. This chain's CDR3 is CASSLRTSSRTDTQYF. The CDR3 DNA is TGTGCCAGTAGTCTCCGGACTAGCTCTCGCACAGATACGCAGTATTTT.

The CDR3 loop reads CASRKGARESYEQYF. Here the CDR3 DNA reads TGCGCCAGCAGGAAGGGGGCTAGGGAGTCCTACGAGCAGTACTTC. The V gene is TRBV5-1, the J gene TRBJ2-7, with 7 nucleotides matching TRBD1. V gave up 5 bases and J gave up 1 base; unmatched junction bases: 9. This CDR3 has 15 amino acids. Germline CDR1 is SGHRS and CDR2 is YFSETQ.

The chain recombines TRBV7-9 with TRBJ2-2; D possibly corresponds to TRBD1 (5 bases). The CDR3 runs to 16 residues. V lost 2 bases and J 8 bases, leaving 18 bases between the germline ends. Germline CDR1 and CDR2: SEHNR and FQNEAQ (reference sequence). The CDR3 DNA sequence: TGTGCCAGCAGCTTATGGTTGTGGACACAACGTGGGGAGCTGTTTTTT. Translated: CASSLWLWTQRGELFF.

The rearrangement uses TRBV2 and TRBJ1-6; D remains ambiguous. The CDR3 consists of 11 residues. Trimming took off 5 bases at V and 6 bases at J, with 2 bases between the two ends. Germline V CDR1 and CDR2: SNHLY, FYNNEI. CDR3 in DNA: TGTGCCAGCAGTTTTAATTCACCCCTCCACTTT. Its protein product is CASSFNSPLHF.

The chain has TRBV4-2 and TRBJ2-3, with D possibly called TRBD1 or TRBD2 (5 bases each). V lost 0 bases, J lost 2 bases, and 12 bases lay in between. The germline V gene encodes CDR1 LGHNA and CDR2 YNFKEQ. The CDR3 runs to 16 residues. The CDR3 nucleotides are TGTGCCAGCAGCCAAGACAGCTACGGGGCCACAGATACGCAGTATTTT. Its translation: CASSQDSYGATDTQYF.

The rearrangement links TRBV27 to TRBJ1-5; D unresolved. V was shortened by 4 bases and J by 4 bases, with 11 bases between the two germline ends. CDR1 and CDR2 (germline): MNHEY, SMNVEV (reference sequence). This CDR3 region has 14 residues. Here the CDR3 DNA reads TGTGCCAGCAGTTATGGGGTTGGAAATCAGCCCCAGCATTTT. This encodes CASSYGVGNQPQHF.

The chain links TRBV6-5 to TRBJ1-2, with unresolved D. Trimming removed 9 bases at V and 5 bases at J, with 7 bases between. The germline CDR1 and CDR2 sequences are MNHEY and SVGAGI. This CDR3 spans 10 amino acids. CDR3 nucleotides: TGTGCCAGTTATGGGTATGGCTACACCTTC. The encoded protein is CASYGYGYTF.

This clone was seen more than once but under ten times. V usage is TRBV4-1 and J usage is TRBJ2-1; D may correspond to TRBD1 or TRBD2 (6 bases each). V lost 0 bases, J lost 3 bases, and 15 bases lay in between. The CDR3 sequence is 17 residues long. Germline V gene lookup returns CDR1 MGHRA and CDR2 YSYEKL. The CDR3 reads CASSQDPRRGDYNEQFF. In nucleotides, the CDR3 is TGCGCCAGCAGCCAAGATCCCCGAAGGGGGGACTACAATGAGCAGTTCTTC.

This clone was detected once. The rearrangement joins TRBV4-2 to TRBJ2-7; D gene unclear. Per the germline V gene, CDR1 is LGHNA and CDR2 is YNFKEQ. V lost 1 base to trimming and J lost 2 bases, with 3 bases between them. There are 12 residues in the CDR3. The CDR3 here is CASSQGPYEQYF. The CDR3 nucleotides read TGTGCCAGCAGCCAAGGACCCTACGAGCAGTACTTC.